These 18 T cell receptor beta chains originate from one sample sequenced in a study of shared clonotypes between healthy human individuals. Generated by immunoSEQ multiplex PCR, the TCRdb table keeps only in-frame clones and is missing some. The table has about 870,000 clones, 85% to 95% seen once; the top ten hold about 24%. Terminally differentiated effector memory CD45RA+ cells were excluded from the naive CD8 cells, which were CD45RO-negative and positively selected for CCR7. Sequencing was done on a sample of naive CD8+ T cells sorted from blood. The receptors here all came from a man aged 30 to 45 in good health.

The V call is TRBV28, the J call TRBJ1-5; D not certain. The CDR3 length is 17 residues. Germline V CDR1 and CDR2: MDHEN, SYDVKM. With 1 base removed from V and 0 bases from J, the gap between germline ends came to 13 bases. The CDR3 DNA reads TGTGCCAGCAGTTTATTCTTCGGGATCGATAGCAATCAGCCCCAGCATTTT. Translated, it gives CASSLFFGIDSNQPQHF.

This chain links TRBV10-3 with TRBJ2-1; TRBD2 aligns across 9 bases. V trimming: 8 bases; J trimming: 10 bases; junction bases outside the gene matches: 12. Germline V gene data show CDR1 as ENHRY and CDR2 as SYGVKD. The CDR3 is 14 amino acids. The CDR3 loop is CAIRGLAVGGEQFF. The CDR3 DNA is TGTGCCATCCGGGGACTAGCCGTCGGGGGCGAGCAGTTCTTC.

The chain has TRBV5-4 and TRBJ1-1; tentative D call: TRBD1 (5 bases). CDR3 length equals 15 residues. Germline loops: CDR1 SGHNT, CDR2 YYREEE (reference sequence). Trimming stripped 4 bases from V and 0 bases from J, with 13 bases between. The CDR3 region has the DNA TGTGCCAGCAGCCCTATTGGGACCTTGAACACTGAAGCTTTCTTT. Translating gives CASSPIGTLNTEAFF. The full variable domain, its missing parts supplied by reference TRBV5-4 and TRBJ1-1, is ETGVTQSPTHLIKTRGQQVTLRCSSQSGHNTVSWYQQALGQGPQFIFQYYREEENGRGNFPPRFSGLQFPNYSSELNVNALELDDSALYLCASSPIGTLNTEAFFGQGTRLTVV.

V is TRBV9 and J is TRBJ2-1; either TRBD1 or TRBD2 may fit D (5 bases each). Trimming stripped 0 bases from V and 8 bases from J, with 15 bases between. The germline V gene encodes CDR1 SGDLS and CDR2 YYNGEE. CDR3 length: 15 amino acids. The chain's CDR3 is CASSVDWDPWDEQFF. CDR3 sequence (DNA): TGTGCCAGCAGCGTAGATTGGGACCCGTGGGATGAGCAGTTCTTC.

The V gene is TRBV2, the J gene TRBJ2-1, with a tentative D call TRBD1 (6 bases). The CDR3 runs to 15 residues. V was pared by 7 bases and J by 4 bases, with 17 bases between. The germline gives CDR1 SNHLY, CDR2 FYNNEI. For the CDR3, the DNA is TGTGCCAGCATAACCGGGACACTTACTTACAATGAGCAGTTCTTC. This encodes CASITGTLTYNEQFF.

The rearrangement links TRBV5-1 to TRBJ2-6; D is possibly TRBD1 (6 bases). Germline V gene lookup returns CDR1 SGHRS and CDR2 YFSETQ. The V gene lost 4 bases and the J gene lost 2 bases, with 7 bases spanning the gap. The CDR3 has 14 amino acids. The CDR3 sequence: CASSEGAGANVLTF. CDR3 bases: TGCGCCAGCAGCGAGGGGGCTGGGGCCAACGTCCTGACTTTC.

The J gene is TRBJ2-1, the V gene TRBV28; 10 positions agree with TRBD2. V shed 5 bases and J 3 bases; nucleotides not matched to a gene: 7. CDR3 length: 16 residues. Germline loops: CDR1 MDHEN, CDR2 SYDVKM. The CDR3 sequence is CASSPLSSGGYNEQFF. CDR3 nucleotide sequence: TGTGCCAGCAGTCCCCTTTCTAGCGGGGGCTACAATGAGCAGTTCTTC.

The chain recombines TRBV19 with TRBJ1-5; D gene unclear. The V end was cut by 4 bases, the J end by 2 bases, with 9 bases between. The CDR3 runs 14 residues. Germline loops: CDR1 LNHDA, CDR2 SQIVND (reference sequence). CDR3 nucleotide sequence: TGTGCCAGTAGTAGTTACGGGGGCAATCAGCCCCAGCATTTT. Amino acid sequence: CASSSYGGNQPQHF. Using reference TRBV19 and TRBJ1-5 for the parts outside the CDR3, the full variable domain is DGGITQSPKYLFRKEGQNVTLSCEQNLNHDAMYWYRQDPGQGLRLIYYSQIVNDFQKGDIAEGYSVSREKKESFPLTVTSAQKNPTAFYLCASSSYGGNQPQHFGDGTRLSIL.

The chain has TRBV14 and TRBJ2-5; the D is unclear. This CDR3 region has 12 residues. The germline CDR1 and CDR2 sequences are SGHDN and FVKESK. With 6 bases removed from V and 5 bases from J, the gap between germline ends came to 10 bases. The DNA of the CDR3 is TGTGCCAGCAGTCTGACTGGGGAGACCCAGTACTTC. This sequence encodes CASSLTGETQYF.

A note on this clone: Other DNA sequences in the sample encode the same CDR3. This sequence joins TRBV4-1 and TRBJ2-1, with D tentatively TRBD2 (7 bases). V dropped 1 base and J dropped 7 bases, with 11 bases sitting between them. Germline V CDR1 and CDR2: MGHRA, YSYEKL. CDR3 length equals 14 residues. CDR3 in DNA: TGCGCCAGCAGCCAAGTCGGGGGGCGGAATGAGCAGTTCTTC. Translated: CASSQVGGRNEQFF.

V usage is TRBV21-1 and J usage is TRBJ2-3; the table gives TRBD2 as D, unverified against the DNA. TRBV21-1 is tagged as a pseudogene. The CDR3 extends over 17 amino acids. The CDR3 loop reads CASSKELLAGDKDTQYF. The CDR3 nucleotides read TGTGCCAGCAGCAAAGAGCTCCTAGCGGGAGACAAGGATACGCAGTATTTT.

This chain connects TRBV9 to TRBJ1-3; D unclear. Germline CDR1 reads SGDLS; CDR2 reads YYNGEE. V lost 0 bases and J lost 4, with 8 bases in between. This CDR3 is 14 amino acids long. CDR3 DNA: TGTGCCAGCAGCGTAGAGGGAGACGGAAACACCATATATTTT. Translation gives CASSVEGDGNTIYF.

With regard to this clone: A junction end diverges from the germline sequence, so it may reflect a read error. The chain joins TRBV29-1 to TRBJ1-2; possible D gene TRBD1, 6 bases. The CDR3 consists of 13 residues. Per germline, CDR1 SQVTM and CDR2 ANQGSEA. DNA for the CDR3: TGCAGCGTTGAACCCGGGGGGCACTACGGCTACACCTTC. This encodes CSVEPGGHYGYTF.

This sequence joins TRBV25-1 and TRBJ1-2; weak D call: TRBD1 (6 bases). The V gene lost 5 bases and the J gene lost 7 bases, with 23 bases spanning the gap. This CDR3 comprises 16 residues. Germline V gene sequence: CDR1 MGHDK, CDR2 SYGVNS. The CDR3 bases are TGTGCCAGCAGTCCAATGGGGGGGGCTAGGTTTGCTGGCTACACCTTC. As protein: CASSPMGGARFAGYTF.

The chain uses TRBV28 and TRBJ2-7; D is unclear. The CDR3 has 16 amino acids. Germline V gene data show CDR1 as MDHEN and CDR2 as SYDVKM. V gave up 5 bases and J gave up 0 bases, with 17 bases separating them. The CDR3 loop reads CASSLYSTSSSYEQYF. The CDR3 nucleotides are TGTGCCAGCAGTCTATACAGCACTTCGAGCTCCTACGAGCAGTACTTC. Full variable domain (missing parts from reference TRBV28 and TRBJ2-7): DVKVTQSSRYLVKRTGEKVFLECVQDMDHENMFWYRQDPGLGLRLIYFSYDVKMKEKGDIPEGYSVSREKKERFSLILESASTNQTSMYLCASSLYSTSSSYEQYFGPGTRLTVT.

Worth noting for this clone: This may be a read error, as it is one base from a much larger clone. The same CDR3 arises from other DNA sequences in this sample as well. The J gene is TRBJ2-7, the V gene TRBV27, with a tentative D call TRBD2 (5 bases). CDR3 length equals 12 residues. Germline V gene data show CDR1 as MNHEY and CDR2 as SMNVEV (reference sequence). The germline V and J ends were trimmed by 4 bases and 2 bases, with 6 bases remaining between them. CDR3 region: CASSSGTYEQYF. CDR3 sequence (DNA): TGTGCCAGCAGTTCCGGGACCTACGAGCAGTACTTC.

This clone was seen a single time. CDR3 sequence (DNA): TGTGCCAGCAGCCACGACCGGGACAGGGGAAGGGACGAGCAGTTCTTC. It translates to CASSHDRDRGRDEQFF. The chain combines TRBV7-2 with TRBJ2-1, with 10 nucleotides matching TRBD1. The CDR3 has 16 residues. The germline V gene has CDR1 SGHTA and CDR2 FQGNSA. The V segment lost 5 bases and the J segment 10 bases; nucleotides outside the gene matches: 14. Full variable domain (missing parts from reference TRBV7-2 and TRBJ2-1): GAGVSQSPSNKVTEKGKDVELRCDPISGHTALYWYRQSLGQGLEFLIYFQGNSAPDKSGLPSDRFSAERTGGSVSTLTIQRTQQEDSAVYLCASSHDRDRGRDEQFFGPGTRLTVL.

In its sample, this clone was seen once. This CDR3 is also generated by other DNA sequences in the sample. V gene TRBV6-5 combines with J gene TRBJ1-2, with a tentative D call TRBD1 (6 bases). This CDR3 has 14 residues. The germline gives CDR1 MNHEY, CDR2 SVGAGI. V lost 2 bases to trimming and J lost 1 base, with 8 bases between them. CDR3: CASSYSRGNYGYTF. The CDR3 nucleotides are TGTGCCAGCAGTTACAGCAGGGGTAACTATGGCTACACCTTC.